This T cell receptor beta chain came from a study of response to subunit inactivated influenza vaccine. Each CDR3 protein gets one entry after TCRdb re-called the RT-PCR reads with MiXCR. This sample has roughly 460,000 distinct CDR3 sequences, with 10% to 11% found just once. The CDR3 has 14 amino acids. Germline V gene sequence: CDR1 WSHSY, CDR2 SAAADI. J was trimmed by 4 bases and V by 4 bases; bases with no gene match: 5. This clonotype was counted ten times or more. The sequenced sample was PBMCs from blood, obtained about 40 days after vaccination. The chain couples TRBV10-2 to TRBJ2-3; TRBD2 agrees at 7 bases. The sequence was obtained from a man in his fifties who received an inactivated influenza vaccine. The CDR3 coding sequence is TGCGCCAGCAGTGCTGGGGGGGGGGCAGATACGCAGTATTTT. Translating it yields CASSAGGGADTQYF.